The 18 T cell receptor beta chains below all came from one sample that was sequenced in a study of blood T cell repertoires in COVID-19. TCRdb's table, derived via immunoSEQ multiplex PCR, lists solely in-frame clones and lacks some. The sample lists under 70,000 clones; about nine tenths were seen once. Sequencing was done on a sample of peripheral blood. Receptors were obtained from a human donor with active COVID-19. The donor label of this sample is uncertain.

This rearrangement joins TRBV6-5 to TRBJ2-3; 7 bases fit TRBD1. CDR3 length equals 15 residues. Germline V gives CDR1 MNHEY, CDR2 SVGAGI. V lost 11 bases, J lost 6 bases, and 17 bases stayed unmatched. CDR3 protein: CAASSEVGGSDTQYF. CDR3 sequence (DNA): TGTGCCGCCAGCAGTGAGGTAGGGGGCAGCGATACGCAGTATTTT.

The chain uses TRBV14 and TRBJ2-1; D is unclear. V lost 4 bases to trimming and J lost 4 bases, with 8 bases between them. The germline CDR1 and CDR2 sequences are SGHDN and FVKESK. This CDR3 has 13 residues. CDR3 bases: TGTGCCAGCAGCCCCTCCCTTTACAATGAGCAGTTCTTC. It is translated as CASSPSLYNEQFF.

The CDR3 DNA is TGCAGCGCACGGGACAGGGGCGCTAACTATGGCTACACCTTC. Its translation: CSARDRGANYGYTF. This rearrangement joins TRBV29-1 to TRBJ1-2, with TRBD1 matching 10 bases. Germline lookup yields CDR1 SQVTM and CDR2 ANQGSEA. The CDR3 has 14 residues. The ends lost 7 bases at V and 0 bases at J; junction bases unmatched: 5.

This rearrangement joins TRBV5-8 to TRBJ2-7; the match to TRBD2 covers 11 bases. The junction had 5 bases not matched to a gene; V was cut back by 6 bases and J by 3 bases. Per the germline V gene, CDR1 is SGHTS and CDR2 is YDEGEE. This CDR3 region has 14 residues. The CDR3 region has the DNA TGTGCCAGCAAAACTAGCGGGAGTTTCTACGAGCAGTACTTC. Amino acids: CASKTSGSFYEQYF. Filled out from reference TRBV5-8 and TRBJ2-7, the complete variable domain reads EAGVTQSPTHLIKTRGQQATLRCSPISGHTSVYWYQQALGLGLQFLLWYDEGEERNRGNFPPRFSGRQFPNYSSELNVNALELEDSALYLCASKTSGSFYEQYFGPGTRLTVT.

The rearrangement uses TRBV5-1 and TRBJ2-1; D gene unclear. Germline assignment: CDR1 SGHRS and CDR2 YFSETQ. V was pared by 0 bases and J by 4 bases, with 11 bases between. The CDR3 length is 15 residues. The CDR3, as DNA: TGCGCCAGCAGCTTGGGGAACGGGTTTTACAATGAGCAGTTCTTC. Translating gives CASSLGNGFYNEQFF.

This chain uses TRBV7-9 with TRBJ2-2; a possible D gene is TRBD1 (6 bases). The V gene lost 1 base and the J gene lost 1 base, with 13 bases spanning the gap. This CDR3 spans 17 amino acids. Germline loops: CDR1 SEHNR, CDR2 FQNEAQ (reference sequence). CDR3 sequence: CASSLGYLDRNTGELFF. The DNA of the CDR3 is TGTGCCAGCAGCTTAGGGTATCTGGACAGGAACACCGGGGAGCTGTTTTTT. The variable domain in full, with the rest retrieved from reference TRBV7-9 and TRBJ2-2, is DTGVSQNPRHKITKRGQNVTFRCDPISEHNRLYWYRQTLGQGPEFLTYFQNEAQLEKSRLLSDRFSAERPKGSFSTLEIQRTEQGDSAMYLCASSLGYLDRNTGELFFGEGSRLTVL.

In this sample, this clone turned up once. The rearrangement links TRBV27 to TRBJ2-2; a weak D match, TRBD1 (5 bases). CDR1 is MNHEY and CDR2 is SMNVEV in the germline V gene (reference sequence). Trimming stripped 3 bases from V and 8 bases from J, with 7 bases between. The CDR3 contains 12 residues. CDR3 residues: CASSFRQGELFF. The DNA for the CDR3 is TGTGCCAGCAGTTTCCGACAGGGGGAGCTGTTTTTT.

V is TRBV14 and J is TRBJ2-7, with a possible D match to TRBD2 (5 bases). CDR1 is SGHDN and CDR2 is FVKESK in the germline V gene. The ends were cut back, 0 bases at V and 6 bases at J, with 21 bases in the middle. The CDR3 loop spans 17 amino acids. The CDR3 bases are TGTGCCAGCAGCCAAGATCCCACTAGACCATCCAGGACCGAGCAGTACTTC. It encodes CASSQDPTRPSRTEQYF.

This chain joins TRBV6-5 and TRBJ1-2, with D maybe TRBD1 (5 bases). V was trimmed by 7 bases and J by 7 bases, leaving 19 bases between them. The CDR3 sequence is 14 residues long. The germline V gene has CDR1 MNHEY and CDR2 SVGAGI. Here the CDR3 reads CASTPGQGWSGYTF. The CDR3 DNA is TGTGCCAGCACCCCTGGGCAGGGTTGGTCTGGCTACACCTTC.

This chain links TRBV4-1 with TRBJ2-7; no firm D call. CDR1 MGHRA and CDR2 YSYEKL come from the germline V gene. V lost 1 base to trimming and J lost 3 bases, with 10 bases between them. This CDR3 comprises 14 residues. The CDR3 spells CASSQARFGYEQYF. CDR3 DNA: TGCGCCAGCAGCCAAGCCAGGTTCGGCTACGAGCAGTACTTC.

V usage is TRBV9 and J usage is TRBJ1-3; D uncertain. The ends were cut back, 3 bases at V and 0 bases at J, with 10 bases in the middle. The CDR3 covers 15 residues. Germline V gives CDR1 SGDLS, CDR2 YYNGEE. The CDR3 DNA follows: TGTGCCAGCAGCGGTACAGCTCCCTCTGGAAACACCATATATTTT. Protein: CASSGTAPSGNTIYF.

V and J are TRBV12-3 or TRBV12-4 and TRBJ1-1; D is undetermined. V gave up 1 base and J gave up 5 bases, with 8 bases separating them. The CDR3 consists of 13 residues. CDR3 loop: CASSLVAGTEAFF. DNA of the CDR3: TGTGCCAGCAGTTTAGTAGCGGGAACTGAAGCTTTCTTT.

The V gene is TRBV29-1, the J gene TRBJ2-3; 10 positions match TRBD2. From germline, CDR1 is SQVTM and CDR2 ANQGSEA. V was clipped by 1 base and J by 0 bases; unmatched bases: 7. CDR3 length: 17 amino acids. The CDR3 region has the DNA TGCAGCGTTGAAGGTTTAGCGGGAGGATCTAGCACAGATACGCAGTATTTT. The encoded protein is CSVEGLAGGSSTDTQYF.

J is TRBJ1-1 and V is TRBV5-1, with TRBD1 as a possible D gene (5 bases). The CDR3 is made up of 15 amino acids. In germline, CDR1 is SGHRS, CDR2 YFSETQ. V lost 9 bases and J 3 bases, leaving 21 bases between the germline ends. The CDR3 nucleotides are TGCGCCACCAGAACGTTAGGGACTGAGTACACTGAAGCTTTCTTT. This gives the protein CATRTLGTEYTEAFF. Variable domain in full (rest from reference TRBV5-1 and TRBJ1-1): KAGVTQTPRYLIKTRGQQVTLSCSPISGHRSVSWYQQTPGQGLQFLFEYFSETQRNKGNFPGRFSGRQFSNSRSEMNVSTLELGDSALYLCATRTLGTEYTEAFFGQGTRLTVV.

In its sample, this clone was seen once. The chain recombines TRBV10-3 with TRBJ1-2; 10 bases align to TRBD1. The CDR3 extends over 14 amino acids. Germline-derived CDR1 and CDR2 are ENHRY and SYGVKD. With V trimmed by 7 bases and J by 8 bases, 10 bases remained unmatched. In DNA, the CDR3 is TGTGCCATCACCCAAAGGGACAGGGGAGGAGGCTACACCTTC. Encoded protein: CAITQRDRGGGYTF.

J is TRBJ2-2 and V is TRBV4-3; TRBD1 is a possible D gene (6 bases). The CDR3 consists of 16 residues. Germline V gives CDR1 LGHNA, CDR2 YSLEER. V lost 2 bases and J 7 bases, leaving 17 bases between the germline ends. The CDR3 loop is CASSQNPVQGNGELFF. DNA of the CDR3: TGCGCCAGCAGCCAAAACCCCGTCCAGGGGAACGGGGAGCTGTTTTTT.

V gene TRBV15 combines with J gene TRBJ2-3, with TRBD2 matching over 7 bases. Trimming took 0 bases from V and 4 from J; bases not matched to a gene: 4. There are 15 residues in the CDR3. The germline V gene encodes CDR1 LNHNV and CDR2 YYDKDF (reference sequence). The CDR3 region has the DNA TGTGCCACCAGCAGAGATAGACTAGCAGCAGATACGCAGTATTTT. Protein: CATSRDRLAADTQYF.

There are a few counts of this clone. The chain has TRBV6-1 and TRBJ1-1; 8 nucleotides match TRBD1. CDR1 MNHNS and CDR2 SASEGT come from the germline V gene. This CDR3 has 16 residues. Trimming took 4 bases from V and 9 from J; bases not matched to a gene: 16. CDR3 in amino acids: CASSGAAGGRPLQAFF. The CDR3 DNA follows: TGTGCCAGCAGTGGAGCGGCAGGGGGCCGCCCCTTACAAGCTTTCTTT.